The 29 T cell receptor beta chains in this list originate from one sample, sequenced in a study of blood T cell repertoires in COVID-19. Generated by immunoSEQ multiplex PCR, the TCRdb table keeps only in-frame clones and is missing some. The sample yields fewer than 250,000 clones, roughly 86% seen once. The source material was peripheral blood. These TCRs come from a woman in her fifties or sixties who had recovered from COVID-19.

V gene TRBV6-2 or TRBV6-3 combines with J gene TRBJ2-1, with 11 bases lining up with TRBD2. Germline V gives CDR1 MNHEY, CDR2 SVGEGT. The J segment lost 3 bases and the V segment lost 6 bases, leaving 7 bases of the junction unmatched. CDR3 length: 16 amino acids. The CDR3, as DNA: TGTGCCAGCAGCCGGAGACTAGCGGGGAGCTACAATGAGCAGTTCTTC. Encoded protein: CASSRRLAGSYNEQFF.

V usage is TRBV7-2 and J usage is TRBJ2-2; the match to TRBD1 covers 10 bases. Germline V lookup: CDR1 SGHTA, CDR2 FQGNSA. V was pared by 5 bases and J by 6 bases, with 12 bases of the junction left unmatched. The CDR3 is 17 residues long. The CDR3: CASSTRQGAGRAGELFF. CDR3 sequence (DNA): TGTGCCAGCAGCACACGACAGGGGGCCGGCAGGGCCGGGGAGCTGTTTTTT.

The chain links TRBV11-2 to TRBJ2-7; possible D gene TRBD2, 5 bases. V was trimmed by 3 bases and J by 3 bases, leaving 9 bases between them. Germline V CDR1 and CDR2: SGHAT, FQNNGV. The CDR3 length is 13 residues. The CDR3 DNA follows: TGTGCCAGCAGCTTGCCGGGAAGCTACGAGCAGTACTTC. This encodes CASSLPGSYEQYF.

CDR3 sequence reads: CASSQSGADYEQYF. The CDR3 coding sequence is TGTGCCAGCAGCCAATCAGGGGCTGACTACGAGCAGTACTTC. The chain is built from TRBV4-2 and TRBJ2-7, with D maybe TRBD1 (6 bases). Germline V CDR1 and CDR2: LGHNA, YNFKEQ. V shed 2 bases and J shed 3 bases, with 11 bases lying between them. CDR3 length equals 14 residues.

V usage is TRBV19 and J usage is TRBJ1-4, with 11 bases fitting TRBD1. The CDR3 loop spans 14 amino acids. V shed 3 bases and J 8 bases; nucleotides not matched to a gene: 2. CDR1 and CDR2 (germline): LNHDA, SQIVND (reference sequence). This chain's CDR3 is CASSMGQGEEKLFF. In DNA form, the CDR3 reads TGTGCCAGTAGTATGGGACAGGGGGAAGAAAAACTGTTTTTT. The whole variable domain, filled in from reference TRBV19 and TRBJ1-4, reads DGGITQSPKYLFRKEGQNVTLSCEQNLNHDAMYWYRQDPGQGLRLIYYSQIVNDFQKGDIAEGYSVSREKKESFPLTVTSAQKNPTAFYLCASSMGQGEEKLFFGSGTQLSVL.

The chain has TRBV27 and TRBJ2-5; 13 positions match TRBD2. J lost 5 bases, V lost 5 bases, and 8 bases had no gene match. The CDR3 totals 16 residues. Germline lookup yields CDR1 MNHEY and CDR2 SMNVEV (reference sequence). The CDR3 is CASSPTSGGARETQYF. The CDR3 DNA sequence: TGTGCCAGCAGTCCCACTAGCGGGGGGGCCCGGGAGACCCAGTACTTC.

This clone was seen only once. The chain is built from TRBV10-3 and TRBJ2-7; TRBD1 agrees at 9 bases. The germline CDR1 and CDR2 sequences are ENHRY and SYGVKD. With V trimmed by 6 bases and J by 4 bases, 10 bases remained unmatched. The CDR3 has 15 residues. CDR3: CAIRDSGQGPYEQYF. CDR3 bases: TGTGCCATCAGGGATTCGGGACAGGGCCCATACGAGCAGTACTTC.

The chain uses TRBV28 and TRBJ2-6; tentative D call: TRBD2 (6 bases). This CDR3 has 15 residues. The V gene lost 3 bases and the J gene lost 4 bases, with 10 bases spanning the gap. The V gene's germline CDR1 is MDHEN and CDR2 SYDVKM. Written as DNA, the CDR3 is TGTGCCAGCAGTTTGTGGAGGGCCGGGGCCAACGTCCTGACTTTC. This encodes CASSLWRAGANVLTF.

The chain couples TRBV10-3 to TRBJ1-4; D is unclear. CDR1 ENHRY and CDR2 SYGVKD come from the germline V gene. The CDR3 totals 12 residues. Trimming took 2 bases from V and 11 from J, leaving 9 bases between them. CDR3 sequence reads: CAISEGSSKLFF. For the CDR3, the DNA is TGTGCCATCAGTGAGGGGTCTAGTAAACTGTTTTTT.

The chain uses TRBV7-2 and TRBJ2-5; TRBD2 matches at 11 bases. After removal of 6 bases from V and 3 bases from J, the junction contained 6 bases not matched to a gene. The V gene's germline CDR1 is SGHTA and CDR2 FQGNSA. The CDR3 is made up of 15 amino acids. As DNA, the CDR3 is TGTGCCAGCAGGCCGCGACTAGCGGGGAAAGAGACCCAGTACTTC. Protein: CASRPRLAGKETQYF.

J is TRBJ2-2 and V is TRBV7-3; possible D gene TRBD1, 5 bases. The ends were cut back, 2 bases at V and 2 bases at J, with 12 bases in the middle. The germline V gene encodes CDR1 SGHTA and CDR2 FQGTGA. The CDR3 has 16 amino acids. The CDR3 sequence is CASSLFRAENTGELFF. CDR3 in DNA: TGTGCCAGCAGCTTATTCAGGGCAGAAAACACCGGGGAGCTGTTTTTT.

The J gene is TRBJ2-1, the V gene TRBV5-6, with D possibly matching TRBD1 (6 bases). The V gene lost 1 base and the J gene lost 0 bases, with 14 bases spanning the gap. CDR3 length: 17 amino acids. The germline V gene encodes CDR1 SGHDT and CDR2 YYEEEE. The CDR3 reads CASSLRTGSYSYNEQFF. The CDR3, as DNA: TGTGCCAGCAGCTTGCGAACAGGGTCTTACTCCTACAATGAGCAGTTCTTC.

In this sample, this clone turned up a few times. One end of the junction varies from germline; a read error may be responsible. The rearrangement links TRBV7-7 to TRBJ2-5, with 14 bases identical to TRBD2. Germline loops: CDR1 SSHAT, CDR2 FNYEAQ (reference sequence). This CDR3 contains 16 residues. The CDR3 sequence: CASSPLGLAGEETQYF. The CDR3 region has the DNA TGTGCTAGCAGCCCTTTGGGACTAGCGGGGGAAGAGACCCAGTACTTC.

This clone is a singleton in its sample. V usage is TRBV5-8 and J usage is TRBJ1-6; D is unclear. Per germline, CDR1 SGHTS and CDR2 YDEGEE. The V and J ends lost 4 bases and 8 bases respectively, with 22 bases between them. This CDR3 spans 17 amino acids. Written as DNA, the CDR3 is TGTGCCAGCAGCCTGGCAATGCGTGAGATAGTGGATTCACCCCTCCACTTT. This encodes CASSLAMREIVDSPLHF.

Worth noting for this clone: The sample contains more than one DNA sequence encoding this CDR3. This chain links TRBV5-1 with TRBJ1-2; TRBD1 matches at 8 bases. The CDR3 is 13 amino acids. The germline V gene has CDR1 SGHRS and CDR2 YFSETQ. After removal of 4 bases from V and 3 bases from J, the junction contained 2 bases not matched to a gene. The CDR3 region has the DNA TGCGCCAGCAGCGTGGACAGGGACTATGGCTACACCTTC. This encodes CASSVDRDYGYTF.

V gene TRBV23-1 combines with J gene TRBJ2-1; D is ambiguous. TRBV23-1 is an ORF, with its function uncertain. V gave up 0 bases and J gave up 8 bases, with 14 bases separating them. CDR3 length: 15 residues. CDR3: CASSQSRPYGDEQFF. The CDR3 nucleotides are TGCGCCAGCAGTCAATCGCGGCCATACGGAGATGAGCAGTTCTTC.

The chain has TRBV3-1 (or the pseudogene TRBV3-2) and TRBJ1-1; no firm D call. The CDR3 runs to 14 residues. CDR1 is LGHDT and CDR2 is YNNKEL in the germline V gene (reference sequence). The V gene lost 1 base and the J gene lost 1 base, with 7 bases spanning the gap. DNA for the CDR3: TGTGCCAGCAGCCAAGGGGCCACGAACACTGAAGCTTTCTTT. Amino acids: CASSQGATNTEAFF.

The chain carries TRBV19 and TRBJ2-7; a possible D gene is TRBD1 (6 bases). The V gene lost 6 bases and the J gene lost 1 base, with 13 bases spanning the gap. The V gene's germline CDR1 is LNHDA and CDR2 SQIVND (reference sequence). This CDR3 comprises 14 residues. CDR3 in DNA: TGTGCCAGTAGCCGGGGACAAGGTTCCTACGAGCAGTACTTC. This encodes CASSRGQGSYEQYF.

The chain has TRBV9 and TRBJ1-6; 7 positions agree with TRBD1. CDR3 size: 15 residues. CDR1 and CDR2 (germline): SGDLS, YYNGEE. The V gene end was trimmed by 4 bases and the J gene end by 5 bases; junction bases not matched to a gene: 6. The CDR3 bases are TGTGCCAGCAGCCCAAAGACAGGGAATAATTCACCCCTCCACTTT. Its protein product is CASSPKTGNNSPLHF.

This clone has just one count. The same CDR3 also results from other DNA sequences found in this sample. The rearrangement joins TRBV5-1 to TRBJ2-7, with 8 bases lining up with TRBD1. Germline V gene lookup returns CDR1 SGHRS and CDR2 YFSETQ. V shed 0 bases, J shed 3 bases, and the junction held 5 bases outside the gene matches. This CDR3 is built from 15 residues. The CDR3 region is CASSLAGQGYYEQYF. The DNA of the CDR3 is TGCGCCAGCAGCTTGGCCGGACAGGGTTACTACGAGCAGTACTTC.

V is TRBV5-5 and J is TRBJ2-1; a weak D match, TRBD2 (5 bases). Germline V CDR1 and CDR2: SGHKS, YYEKEE (reference sequence). The CDR3 runs 14 residues. Trimming pared 4 bases from V and 6 bases from J, leaving 14 bases between. In DNA, the CDR3 is TGTGCCAGCAGCCTACCCAGTCGGGGCAATGAGCAGTTCTTC. Its protein product is CASSLPSRGNEQFF.

The chain uses TRBV19 and TRBJ2-6; D possibly corresponds to TRBD1 (5 bases). Trimming pared 3 bases from V and 2 bases from J, leaving 8 bases between. CDR3 length: 15 amino acids. Per the germline V gene, CDR1 is LNHDA and CDR2 is SQIVND (reference sequence). CDR3 nucleotide sequence: TGTGCCAGTAGTATCCCAGGGACTGGGGCCAACGTCCTGACTTTC. It encodes CASSIPGTGANVLTF.

V and J are TRBV9 and TRBJ2-1, with D possibly being TRBD1 (5 bases). Germline CDR1 reads SGDLS; CDR2 reads YYNGEE. The V end lost 0 bases, the J end lost 1 base, and 11 bases lay between the germline ends. The CDR3 runs 16 residues. The CDR3 here is CASSVGGRASYNEQFF. Here the CDR3 DNA reads TGTGCCAGCAGCGTAGGCGGCAGGGCATCCTACAATGAGCAGTTCTTC.

In this sample, this clone turned up once. V is TRBV2 and J is TRBJ1-2; D gene uncertain. Germline assignment: CDR1 SNHLY and CDR2 FYNNEI. The CDR3 runs 16 residues. Trimming removed 4 bases at V and 13 bases at J, with 28 bases between. DNA of the CDR3: TGTGCCAGCAGTGCTTTACCCCCCCTAATTGACGGAGAATCCACCTTC. It encodes CASSALPPLIDGESTF.

The chain couples TRBV2 to TRBJ2-7, with 12 positions matching TRBD2. J was trimmed by 3 bases and V by 6 bases; bases with no gene match: 3. The CDR3 is 14 residues long. The germline V gene has CDR1 SNHLY and CDR2 FYNNEI. CDR3 in DNA: TGTGCCAGCAGACAGACTAGCGGGGGCTACGAGCAGTACTTC. Translating it yields CASRQTSGGYEQYF.

This sequence joins TRBV9 and TRBJ1-3, with 7 bases fitting TRBD1. The V gene's germline CDR1 is SGDLS and CDR2 YYNGEE. V shed 2 bases, J shed 2 bases, and the junction held 1 base outside the gene matches. This CDR3 spans 14 amino acids. CDR3 sequence reads: CASSVTGAGNTIYF. CDR3 DNA sequence: TGTGCCAGCAGCGTTACAGGGGCTGGAAACACCATATATTTT.

This rearrangement joins TRBV18 to TRBJ2-1; 9 bases agree with TRBD1. This CDR3 contains 15 residues. The V gene's germline CDR1 is KGHSH and CDR2 LQKENI. V lost 4 bases and J lost 4; bases outside the gene matches: 5. CDR3 nucleotides: TGTGCCAGCTCACGGACAGGACAGGGGTACAATGAGCAGTTCTTC. Encoded protein: CASSRTGQGYNEQFF.

This rearrangement joins TRBV10-3 to TRBJ2-5; TRBD1 is a possible D gene (6 bases). Germline values: CDR1 ENHRY, CDR2 SYGVKD. Trimming left V 5 bases short and J 3 bases short, with 19 bases between. The CDR3 totals 16 residues. The CDR3 bases are TGTGCCATCAGTACAAATTCCGGGACACCAAAAGAGACCCAGTACTTC. Translating it yields CAISTNSGTPKETQYF.

The chain joins TRBV4-2 to TRBJ2-1, with 14 bases that match TRBD2. Trimming cost V 2 bases and J 12 bases; bases outside gene matches: 6. The CDR3 length is 15 residues. Germline assignment: CDR1 LGHNA and CDR2 YNFKEQ. DNA for the CDR3: TGTGCCAGCAGCCAACCGGGACTAGCGGGGGATTGGCAGTTCTTC. Translation: CASSQPGLAGDWQFF.